This TCR beta chain was captured in a study of T cells in Graves' hyperthyroidism and ophthalmopathy (dated by TCRdb to between 2018 and 2021). With regard to the full study: Peripheral blood was sampled at the time of initial diagnosis, prior to any treatment. To identify TCR V-J signatures that set the groups apart, the researchers used a discovery cohort of about a hundred patients, made up of 40 to 45 with Graves' ophthalmopathy and 57 with stable Graves' hyperthyroidism. Whether ophthalmopathy could be predicted prospectively was tested in an independent validation cohort made up of about 20 hyperthyroidism patients plus 17 patients who later progressed to ophthalmopathy. The 75 to 100 discovery patients were randomly split 7:3 into training and test sets. Thyroid tissue and blood T-cell repertoires from over 5 Graves' hyperthyroidism patients were also compared in the study. Once sampling was done, hyperthyroidism patients were given methimazole at a starting dose of 30 mg daily, whereas ophthalmopathy patients were given high-dose intravenous methylprednisolone. The paper reports TCR Vbeta CDR3 sequencing of some 140 peripheral blood samples: approximately 43 ophthalmopathy, under 80 hyperthyroidism and around 17 progressor patients. Results the study describes overall, beyond this receptor: A model built on a 13 V-J signature distinguished ophthalmopathy from stable hyperthyroidism, reaching 85% to 90% sensitivity and 81% to 83% specificity in cross-validation and 80%/75% in testing. Most expanded thyroid clonotypes (frequency above 0.001) were also detected in blood, suggesting blood repertoires may reflect thyroid immune responses. During validation, the model predicted progression to ophthalmopathy a median of roughly six months ahead of onset, with just under 71% sensitivity and about 72% specificity. Sample size was not statistically predetermined, and blinding of investigators to group allocation was not performed.

Stable Graves' hyperthyroidism was defined as no progression to ophthalmopathy during 18 months of follow-up. Hyperthyroidism patients were newly diagnosed, with disease duration under 2 months, and aged 18 to 65 years. The study excluded patients with uncontrolled infections, other autoimmune diseases, pregnancy or lactation. Diagnoses were established on the basis of clinical symptoms, serum thyroxine and TRAb, thyroid ultrasound, and orbital computed tomography. PBMCs were separated from under 11 ml of fresh peripheral blood using Ficoll-Paque density gradient centrifugation. Total RNA was extracted using Trizol reagent, and RNA quality was assessed on an Agilent 2100 Bioanalyzer. The germline V gene encodes CDR1 SGHAT and CDR2 FQNNGV. V and J are trimmed by 1 base and 4 bases, and the gene matches miss 6 bases of the junction. Reading from cysteine to phenylalanine, the CDR3 counts 16 amino acids. Kept here is only the CDR3 DNA, which spans 48 bases and is read in frame from base 1.

On this clonotype: No cognate antigen has been identified for it. Per-base quality was not reported, and no clone a single base away is much larger than it.

The TCR beta CDR3 regions were amplified from RNA transcripts. The TCR CDR3 was subjected to a first round of RT-PCR using the HTBI primer set and the Qiagen OneStep RT-PCR kit. Libraries were constructed in a second round of multiplex PCR, after which size selection and purification were performed. Paired-end sequencing of the libraries was performed with 100 bp reads on an Illumina HiSeq2000. The authors processed their data as follows. SOAPnuke was used to process the raw data, with reads discarded if the reads contained adapters or uncalled bases, had a mean Phred below 15, or lacked an exact constant-primer or identifier match. High-quality paired reads were merged with COPE v1.2.5, and unique nucleotide sequences were defined as clonotypes. MiTCR v1.1 was used to align the clonotypes against IMGT TRBV, TRBD and TRBJ reference segments. The analysis was restricted to V-J combinations with a frequency above 0.0001, which together covered approximately 99% of the repertoires. The TCS score was defined as the ratio of F50 (clonal expansion) to E x V (chaos), calculated using BLOSUM62-based TCRdist between CDR3 peptides within each V-J. Welch's t-statistics and random forest reduced around 510 V-J features to under 15, which were used in a naive Bayes classifier (R e1071). TCRdb ran its own pipeline on the public reads, namely fastp trimming at Q25 and MiXCR clone calling, and kept in-frame beta chains. CDR3 protein duplicates are merged, each entry listing the most common genes and DNA. The V and J calls follow TCRdb's processing rather than the paper's. The sample table contains hundreds of thousands of distinct CDR3 sequences; only one count was recorded for around 15% of them. The leading ten clones occupy roughly 10% of the sample.

The TCR sequence derives from a woman aged 18-29 years with Graves' hyperthyroidism. Recombination linked TRBV11-2 to TRBJ2-7; 11 middle bases align to TRBD2. The sequencing input was blood. The CDR3 region: CASSLVALAGGYEQYF. The nucleotides read TGTGCCAGCAGCTTAGTGGCGCTAGCGGGAGGATACGAGCAGTACTTC.